Described below is a single TCR beta chain sequence and its context. Its cognate antigen has yet to be identified. Base qualities are missing; no much larger clone stands one base away. The source of the sample is a study of vaccination effects on CD4 cells after COVID-19 (dated by TCRdb to between 2021 and 2023). Background for the entire study: Participants received two doses of either the BNT162b2 or the mRNA-1273 mRNA SARS-CoV-2 vaccine. SARS-CoV-2 spike-specific CD4+ TCR repertoires from before and after mRNA vaccination were compared in COVID-19 convalescent patients and in infection-naive vaccine recipients. The full study included over 8 COVID-19 convalescent patients and a few SARS-CoV-2-naive healthy vaccine recipients. Cultures from other donors in the study were sequenced using the Oncomine TCR Beta short-read assay on an Illumina iSeq 100. What the authors observed across the whole study: The study was limited by a small number of convalescent patients, and early post-infection timepoints were lacking. Clones induced by infection and clones induced by vaccination both contracted markedly at late timepoints after vaccination, which fits with T cell responses waning over time. In healthy vaccine recipients, vaccine-induced clones were almost all SARS-CoV-2 mono-reactive, with only 1 of 255 cross-reactive with common cold coronaviruses.

The method behind the library was the immunoSEQ multiplex PCR assay. DNA from the CD4+ T cells that had been cultured and isolated underwent TCR beta CDR3 sequencing. As for the original processing: Non-productive TCR sequences were removed and reads were trimmed to the CDR3 region, keeping CDR3s of at least 7 amino acids. Antigen-specific clonotypes were identified with the MANAFEST web app by comparing expansion in peptide wells against reference cultures. To be called positive, a clone needed expansion at FDR<0.05 compared with the reference and with all other wells, an odds ratio greater than 5, and a frequency greater than 0.1% in two replicate wells. Cross-reactive clonotypes were defined as significantly expanded in SARS-CoV-2 spike wells and in at least one common cold coronavirus spike condition. CDR3 similarity was assessed by Levenshtein distance with the stringdist R package, and unrooted trees were built with ape in R 3.6.1. Sourced from immuneACCESS, this table was stored by TCRdb with only in-frame sequences that have V and J called. A share of the clones is absent; for the studies checked, an unresolved V gene accounts for under half, and the remainder has no known explanation. D and trimming come from the DNA, and the V and J calls and clone size come from that table. The sample table holds 70,000 or so clones, of which 65% to 85% were seen once. In total, the top ten clones hold roughly 2.9% of the sample.

V gives up 8 bases and J gives up 3 bases, and the segment between their germline ends measures 17 bases. The CDR3 measures 15 amino acids from cysteine to phenylalanine. Left in the record is the CDR3 DNA by itself, 45 bases read in frame from the first base. From the germline V gene, CDR1 is MRHNA and CDR2 is SNTAGT. The ViraFEST assay stimulated PBMC with viral peptide pools and then used TCR sequencing to identify antigen-specific CD4+ T cell clonotypes by expansion. After about 9 days of culture, CD4+ T cells were isolated with the EasySep CD4+ T cell isolation kit. None of the healthy vaccine recipients had a prior SARS-CoV-2 infection, which was confirmed by nucleocapsid antibody tests that came back negative both before and after vaccination. A few million PBMC per well were cultured with approximately 10 ug/ml peptides in IMDM containing about 5% human AB serum, approximately 9.9 IU/ml IL-2 and gentamicin. On days 3 and 7, half of the culture medium was replaced with fresh IL-2-containing medium. Unless noted otherwise, every peptide stimulation condition was cultured in triplicate wells. PBMC were separated from whole blood using Ficoll-Paque Plus gradient centrifugation and were then either cryopreserved at -140C or used fresh. The overlapping peptide pools covered the spike proteins of SARS-CoV-2 and of the common cold coronaviruses HCoV-NL63, HCoV-OC43 and HCoV-229E. The QIAamp micro DNA kit was used to extract genomic DNA from the cultured CD4+ T cells.

Sequencing used CD4+ T cells from PBMCs cultured with HCoV-NL63 spike peptides, obtained before COVID-19 vaccination. Interpreted using the paper, the cell subset or site label stands for: HCoV-NL63 spike overlapping peptide pool stimulation. Rearrangement joined TRBV6-4 to TRBJ2-1; the D call is tentative, TRBD1 or TRBD2, as each matches 6 bases. The TCR originated in a human donor who received a COVID-19 vaccine. The CDR3 protein sequence reads: CASGPEGGYYNEQFF. The nucleotide sequence reads TGTGCCAGCGGACCCGAGGGGGGCTACTACAATGAGCAGTTCTTC.